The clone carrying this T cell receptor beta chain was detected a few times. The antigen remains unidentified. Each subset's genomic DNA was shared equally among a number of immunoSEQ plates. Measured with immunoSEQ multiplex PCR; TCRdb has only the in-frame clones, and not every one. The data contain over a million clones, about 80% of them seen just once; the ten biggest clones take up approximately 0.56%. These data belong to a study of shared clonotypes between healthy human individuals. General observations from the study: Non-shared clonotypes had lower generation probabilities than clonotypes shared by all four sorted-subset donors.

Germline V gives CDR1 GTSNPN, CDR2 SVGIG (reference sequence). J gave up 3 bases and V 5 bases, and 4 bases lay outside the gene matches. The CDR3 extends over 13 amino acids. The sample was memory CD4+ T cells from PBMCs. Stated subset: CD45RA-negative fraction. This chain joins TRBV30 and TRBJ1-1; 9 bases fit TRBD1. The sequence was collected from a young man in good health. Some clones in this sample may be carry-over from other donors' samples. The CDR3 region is CAWGDRAYTEAFF. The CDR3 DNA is TGTGCCTGGGGGGACAGGGCTTACACTGAAGCTTTCTTT.